This T cell receptor beta chain comes out of a study of blood T cell repertoires in COVID-19. The sample holds a few counts of this clone. Generated by immunoSEQ multiplex PCR, the TCRdb table keeps only in-frame clones and is missing some. This sample has around 400,000 clones, with 75% to 90% found just once. Researchers sorted participants into cohorts using their self-reported clinical history. The TCR sequence derives from a woman between 45 and 65 years old who had recovered from COVID-19. Specimen: PBMCs or T cells enriched from blood (not recorded which).

CDR3 region: CASSLDGRDTYEQYF. For the CDR3, the DNA is TGTGCCAGCAGCTTGGACGGGAGGGATACCTACGAGCAGTACTTC. This chain connects TRBV5-4 to TRBJ2-7, with TRBD2 matching 8 bases. The CDR3 is made up of 15 amino acids. J lost 2 bases, V lost 0 bases, and 4 bases had no gene match. From germline, CDR1 is SGHNT and CDR2 YYREEE (reference sequence).